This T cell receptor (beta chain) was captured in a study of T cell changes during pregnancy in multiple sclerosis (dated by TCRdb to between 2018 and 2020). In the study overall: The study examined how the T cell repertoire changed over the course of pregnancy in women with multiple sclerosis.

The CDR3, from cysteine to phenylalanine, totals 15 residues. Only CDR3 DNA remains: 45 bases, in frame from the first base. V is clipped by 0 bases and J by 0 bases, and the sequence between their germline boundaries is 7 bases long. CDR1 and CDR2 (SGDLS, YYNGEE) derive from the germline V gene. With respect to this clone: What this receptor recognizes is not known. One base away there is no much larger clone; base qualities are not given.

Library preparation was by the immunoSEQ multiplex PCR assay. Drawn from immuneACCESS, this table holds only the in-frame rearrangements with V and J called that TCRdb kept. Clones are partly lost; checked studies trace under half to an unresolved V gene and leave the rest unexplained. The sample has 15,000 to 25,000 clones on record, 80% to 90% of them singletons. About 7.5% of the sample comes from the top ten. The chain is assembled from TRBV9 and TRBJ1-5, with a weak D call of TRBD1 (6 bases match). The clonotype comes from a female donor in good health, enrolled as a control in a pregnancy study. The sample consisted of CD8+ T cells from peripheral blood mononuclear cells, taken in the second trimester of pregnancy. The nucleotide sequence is TGTGCCAGCAGCGTAGGGACAGTTAGCAATCAGCCCCAGCATTTT. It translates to CASSVGTVSNQPQHF.